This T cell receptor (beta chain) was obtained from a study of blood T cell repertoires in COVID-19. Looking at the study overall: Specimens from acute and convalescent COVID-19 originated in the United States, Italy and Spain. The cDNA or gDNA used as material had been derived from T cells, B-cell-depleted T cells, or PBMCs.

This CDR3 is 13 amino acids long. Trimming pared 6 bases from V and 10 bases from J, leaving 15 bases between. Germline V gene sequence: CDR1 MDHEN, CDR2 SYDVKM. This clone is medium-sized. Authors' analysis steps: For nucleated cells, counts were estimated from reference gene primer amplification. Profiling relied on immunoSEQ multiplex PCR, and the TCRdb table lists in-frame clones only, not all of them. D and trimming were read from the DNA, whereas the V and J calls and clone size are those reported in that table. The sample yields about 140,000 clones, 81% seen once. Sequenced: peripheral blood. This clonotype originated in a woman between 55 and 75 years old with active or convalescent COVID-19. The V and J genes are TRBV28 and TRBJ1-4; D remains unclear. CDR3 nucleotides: TGTGCCAGCAGCCTAACTCAAGGAGGAAAACTGTTTTTT. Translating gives CASSLTQGGKLFF.